Below are 23 T cell receptor beta chains sequenced from a single sample in a study of T cell responses to AZD1222 COVID-19 vaccine. Profiled with immunoSEQ multiplex PCR; TCRdb holds only in-frame clones, not every one. The repertoire holds fewer than 150,000 clones, with 70% to 90% as singletons. The specimen comprised peripheral blood, sampled on day 0 of AZD1222 vaccination. The receptors shown here come from an adult in good health.

The chain joins TRBV5-5 to TRBJ1-6; 11 bases align to TRBD1. CDR1 is SGHKS, CDR2 YYEKEE, per germline (reference sequence). V was clipped by 4 bases and J by 10 bases; unmatched bases: 7. This CDR3 has 15 residues. CDR3 loop: CASSNPGQGDSPLHF. The CDR3 DNA is TGTGCCAGCAGCAACCCGGGACAGGGGGACTCACCCCTCCACTTT.

This chain joins TRBV6-5 and TRBJ2-2; D call uncertain. The V and J ends lost 4 bases and 6 bases respectively, with 3 bases between them. CDR1 is MNHEY and CDR2 is SVGAGI in the germline V gene. This CDR3 is built from 11 residues. The CDR3 loop reads CASSSAGELFF. As DNA, the CDR3 is TGTGCCAGCAGTTCCGCCGGGGAGCTGTTTTTT.

This clone was detected only once. This chain uses TRBV3-1 (or the pseudogene TRBV3-2) with TRBJ1-2; a possible D gene is TRBD1 (6 bases). CDR1 and CDR2 (germline): LGHDT, YNNKEL (reference sequence). Trimming pared 0 bases from V and 4 bases from J, leaving 15 bases between. The CDR3 runs 16 residues. The CDR3 protein is CASSQETPAGVYGYTF. The CDR3 DNA reads as TGTGCCAGCAGCCAAGAGACGCCGGCAGGGGTCTATGGCTACACCTTC.

The CDR3 protein is CASSSIGSPPRGSDLNTEAFF. The CDR3, as DNA: TGCGCCAGCAGCTCGATCGGGTCCCCCCCTCGGGGTTCTGATCTGAACACTGAAGCTTTCTTT. The rearrangement uses TRBV5-1 and TRBJ1-1; D remains ambiguous. CDR3 length: 21 amino acids. V was trimmed by 3 bases and J by 0 bases, leaving 30 bases between them. From germline, CDR1 is SGHRS and CDR2 YFSETQ.

Details on this clone: Other DNA sequences within the sample encode an identical CDR3. V is TRBV5-1 and J is TRBJ1-1; D is perhaps TRBD1 (5 bases). CDR3 size: 15 residues. V lost 0 bases, J lost 0 bases, and 9 bases lay in between. Germline V lookup: CDR1 SGHRS, CDR2 YFSETQ. DNA for the CDR3: TGCGCCAGCAGCTTGGTAGCGGGGCTGAACACTGAAGCTTTCTTT. It specifies CASSLVAGLNTEAFF.

The genes are TRBV3-1 (or the pseudogene TRBV3-2) and TRBJ2-3; 11 bases map to TRBD2. After removal of 4 bases from V and 6 bases from J, the junction contained 9 bases not matched to a gene. CDR3 length: 16 residues. Germline CDR1 LGHDT, CDR2 YNNKEL (reference sequence). The CDR3 sequence is CASSPQLAGERDTQYF. The CDR3 DNA is TGTGCCAGCAGCCCACAACTAGCGGGAGAAAGGGATACGCAGTATTTT.

This sequence joins TRBV28 and TRBJ1-4; D ambiguous. V lost 4 bases and J 5 bases, leaving 14 bases between the germline ends. This CDR3 is 15 amino acids long. Germline CDR1 is MDHEN and CDR2 is SYDVKM. The CDR3 loop is CASSSPLARNEKLFF. DNA for the CDR3: TGTGCCAGCAGTTCCCCTCTCGCAAGAAATGAAAAACTGTTTTTT. Full variable domain (rest looked up from reference TRBV28 and TRBJ1-4): DVKVTQSSRYLVKRTGEKVFLECVQDMDHENMFWYRQDPGLGLRLIYFSYDVKMKEKGDIPEGYSVSREKKERFSLILESASTNQTSMYLCASSSPLARNEKLFFGSGTQLSVL.

This sequence joins TRBV18 and TRBJ1-2, with a tentative D call TRBD1 (6 bases). Germline CDR1 and CDR2: KGHSH and LQKENI. The CDR3 is made up of 17 amino acids. Trimming pared 0 bases from V and 6 bases from J, leaving 20 bases between. The CDR3 here is CASSPPVLSGAWNGYTF. CDR3 nucleotide sequence: TGTGCCAGCTCACCACCGGTATTATCAGGGGCTTGGAATGGCTACACCTTC.

The chain links TRBV6-5 to TRBJ2-3; 8 nucleotides line up with TRBD1. Germline V gives CDR1 MNHEY, CDR2 SVGAGI. V lost 6 bases to trimming and J lost 1 base; unmatched junction nucleotides: 6. There are 15 residues in the CDR3. The CDR3 loop is CASRRRGLGTDTQYF. CDR3 nucleotides: TGTGCCAGCAGGCGCAGGGGGCTCGGCACAGATACGCAGTATTTT.

The chain employs TRBV15 and TRBJ1-4, with TRBD1 as a possible D gene (5 bases). Trimming left V 0 bases short and J 7 bases short, with 12 bases between. The CDR3 spans 15 residues. Looked up from germline, CDR1 is LNHNV and CDR2 is YYDKDF (reference sequence). CDR3 sequence: CATSRDKRGSEKLFF. The CDR3 DNA follows: TGTGCCACCAGCAGAGATAAGAGGGGCTCTGAAAAACTGTTTTTT. The complete variable domain, with remaining parts taken from reference TRBV15 and TRBJ1-4, reads DAMVIQNPRYQVTQFGKPVTLSCSQTLNHNVMYWYQQKSSQAPKLLFHYYDKDFNNEADTPDNFQSRRPNTSFCFLDIRSPGLGDTAMYLCATSRDKRGSEKLFFGSGTQLSVL.

The chain is built from TRBV12-5 and TRBJ2-5; weak D call: TRBD2 (5 bases). With 1 base removed from V and 5 bases from J, the gap between germline ends came to 14 bases. CDR3 size: 15 residues. Germline loops: CDR1 LGHNT, CDR2 FRNRAP. The CDR3 DNA is TGTGCTAGTGGTTTGGGCGACCCTAGAGGGGAGACCCAGTACTTC. It codes for CASGLGDPRGETQYF. The full variable domain, with the rest looked up from reference TRBV12-5 and TRBJ2-5, is DARVTQTPRHKVTEMGQEVTMRCQPILGHNTVFWYRQTMMQGLELLAYFRNRAPLDDSGMPKDRFSAEMPDATLATLKIQPSEPRDSAVYFCASGLGDPRGETQYFGPGTRLLVL.

The chain carries TRBV9 and TRBJ1-6; D may be TRBD1 (5 bases). With 3 bases removed from V and 4 bases from J, the gap between germline ends came to 11 bases. Germline loops: CDR1 SGDLS, CDR2 YYNGEE. The length of the CDR3 is 15 residues. CDR3 sequence (DNA): TGTGCCAGCAGCGCGAGGGACGGGTATAATTCACCCCTCCACTTT. Its protein is CASSARDGYNSPLHF.

The genes are TRBV6-4 and TRBJ2-1; 10 nucleotides line up with TRBD2. CDR3 length: 13 amino acids. After removal of 6 bases from V and 6 bases from J, the junction contained 2 bases not matched to a gene. Germline V gives CDR1 MRHNA, CDR2 SNTAGT. The CDR3 spells CASSASGSNEQFF. The CDR3 DNA sequence: TGTGCCAGCAGCGCTAGCGGGAGCAATGAGCAGTTCTTC.

The rearrangement links TRBV18 to TRBJ1-1; D may be TRBD1 (6 bases). CDR1 and CDR2 from the germline V gene are KGHSH and LQKENI. V was trimmed by 3 bases and J by 0 bases, leaving 11 bases between them. This CDR3 has 15 amino acids. The CDR3: CASSPKDSMNTEAFF. CDR3 nucleotides: TGTGCCAGCTCACCTAAGGACAGTATGAACACTGAAGCTTTCTTT.

The V gene is TRBV11-3, the J gene TRBJ2-1, with 13 bases matching TRBD2. There are 13 residues in the CDR3. After removal of 4 bases from V and 10 bases from J, the junction contained 1 base not matched to a gene. Germline V lookup: CDR1 SGHNT, CDR2 YENEEA. The CDR3 region is CASSSTSGGEQFF. The CDR3, as DNA: TGTGCCAGCAGCTCGACTAGCGGGGGGGAGCAGTTCTTC.

This chain connects TRBV30 to TRBJ1-6; D is unclear. V lost 3 bases, J lost 8 bases, and 14 bases lay in between. The CDR3 consists of 14 residues. Looked up from germline, CDR1 is GTSNPN and CDR2 is SVGIG (reference sequence). CDR3 DNA sequence: TGTGCCTGGAGATTTAACACGATGGATTCACCCCTCCACTTT. This encodes CAWRFNTMDSPLHF.

The CDR3 sequence: CASSQDLETGLTGELFF. CDR3 in DNA: TGCGCCAGCAGCCAAGATTTGGAGACAGGGTTGACCGGGGAGCTGTTTTTT. The rearrangement uses TRBV4-1 and TRBJ2-2, with TRBD1 matching 7 bases. Unmatched junction bases numbered 9, after V lost 0 bases and J lost 5 bases. CDR1 is MGHRA, CDR2 YSYEKL, per germline. The CDR3 is made up of 17 amino acids.

The J gene is TRBJ1-1, the V gene TRBV19; possibly TRBD1 for D (6 bases). This CDR3 region has 13 residues. V was cut by 0 bases and J by 11 bases, with 13 bases left in between. The germline V gene has CDR1 LNHDA and CDR2 SQIVND (reference sequence). CDR3 DNA: TGTGCCAGTAGTATAGATCTCAGGGGCGATGCTTTCTTT. Its protein is CASSIDLRGDAFF. Variable domain in full (rest from reference TRBV19 and TRBJ1-1): DGGITQSPKYLFRKEGQNVTLSCEQNLNHDAMYWYRQDPGQGLRLIYYSQIVNDFQKGDIAEGYSVSREKKESFPLTVTSAQKNPTAFYLCASSIDLRGDAFFGQGTRLTVV.

The gene calls are TRBV14 and TRBJ2-3; the D is unclear. CDR1 and CDR2 from the germline V gene are SGHDN and FVKESK. CDR3 size: 14 residues. With 1 base removed from V and 5 bases from J, the gap between germline ends came to 10 bases. CDR3 DNA sequence: TGTGCCAGCAGCCAAGTTGCTGGGGAAGATACGCAGTATTTT. This codes for CASSQVAGEDTQYF.

The chain uses TRBV5-1 and TRBJ1-2, with D tentatively TRBD1 (5 bases). Germline-derived CDR1 and CDR2 are SGHRS and YFSETQ. The CDR3 is 11 amino acids. Trimming shortened V by 0 bases and J by 9 bases, and 6 bases separated the two germline ends. The chain's CDR3 is CASSLGQRYTF. The CDR3 nucleotides read TGCGCCAGCAGCTTGGGACAGCGCTACACCTTC.

This chain links TRBV10-3 with TRBJ2-7; D gene ambiguous. Germline CDR1 and CDR2: ENHRY and SYGVKD. Trimming took 7 bases from V and 5 from J, leaving 15 bases between them. This CDR3 spans 13 amino acids. In DNA form, the CDR3 reads TGTGCCATCACCGACGTGATAGGTAACGAGCAGTACTTC. It codes for CAITDVIGNEQYF.

CDR3 residues: CASSQGTDYEQYF. The CDR3 nucleotides are TGCGCCAGCAGCCAGGGGACAGACTACGAGCAGTACTTC. This chain connects TRBV4-1 to TRBJ2-7; 7 bases are shared with TRBD1. The CDR3 is 13 amino acids. The trim removed 3 bases at V and 3 bases at J, leaving 2 bases unmatched. The V gene's germline CDR1 is MGHRA and CDR2 YSYEKL.

A single count supports this clone. The rearrangement uses TRBV7-2 and TRBJ1-5, with unresolved D. Germline V CDR1 and CDR2: SGHTA, FQGNSA. The CDR3 sequence is 15 residues long. Trimming stripped 4 bases from V and 8 bases from J, with 18 bases between. The CDR3: CASSSDGLPKEPQHF. CDR3 DNA: TGTGCCAGCAGCTCCGACGGGCTGCCCAAGGAGCCCCAGCATTTT. Using reference TRBV7-2 and TRBJ1-5 for the parts outside the CDR3, the full variable domain is GAGVSQSPSNKVTEKGKDVELRCDPISGHTALYWYRQSLGQGLEFLIYFQGNSAPDKSGLPSDRFSAERTGGSVSTLTIQRTQQEDSAVYLCASSSDGLPKEPQHFGDGTRLSIL.